This paragraph reports one TCR beta chain. The antigen is not known. The table came from immunoSEQ multiplex PCR; TCRdb's copy has only in-frame clones and leaves some out. The sample yields more than 150,000 clones, roughly 82% seen once. The CDR3 runs 15 residues. After removal of 5 bases from V and 6 bases from J, the junction contained 8 bases not matched to a gene. The germline V gene encodes CDR1 MNHNS and CDR2 SASEGT. The source of the sample is a study of cytomegalovirus exposure and HLA in healthy donors. Study results and limitations: Three CMV-associated chains proved CMV antigen-specific in vitro. It was found in a later analysis that first-cohort TCR clusters tended to co-occur in the 130 or so validation repertoires. Many donors carried some public TCRs, although rarity characterized most TCR sequences. It was reportedly the case that the classifier diagnosed cytomegalovirus status with high specificity and sensitivity.

The chain couples TRBV6-1 to TRBJ2-2, with 8 bases identical to TRBD2. The TCR comes from a man younger than 30 in good health and CMV-seropositive. The material sequenced was PBMCs. DNA of the CDR3: TGTGCCAGCAGTTCGATCCGGGAGGGCCCCGGGGAGCTGTTTTTT. Translated, it gives CASSSIREGPGELFF.